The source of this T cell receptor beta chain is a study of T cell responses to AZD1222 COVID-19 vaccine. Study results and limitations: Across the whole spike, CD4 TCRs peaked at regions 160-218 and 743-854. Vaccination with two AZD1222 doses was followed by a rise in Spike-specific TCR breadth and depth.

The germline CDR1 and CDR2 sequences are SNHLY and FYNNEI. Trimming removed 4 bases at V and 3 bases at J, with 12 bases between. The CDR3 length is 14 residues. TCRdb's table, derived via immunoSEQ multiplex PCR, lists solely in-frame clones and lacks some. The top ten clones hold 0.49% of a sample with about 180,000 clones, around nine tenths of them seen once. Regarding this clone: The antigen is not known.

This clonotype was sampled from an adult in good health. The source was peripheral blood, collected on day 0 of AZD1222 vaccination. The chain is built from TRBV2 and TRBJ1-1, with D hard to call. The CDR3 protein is CASSATQEDTEAFF. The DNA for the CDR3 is TGTGCCAGCAGTGCGACCCAAGAGGACACTGAAGCTTTCTTT.